Each of the 27 T cell receptor beta chains below was sequenced from the same sample in a study of blood T cell repertoires in COVID-19. Here immunoSEQ multiplex PCR was the method, and the copy in TCRdb shows in-frame clones only, minus some. The table has 250,000 to 350,000 clones, around 90% seen once. Sequencing used PBMCs or T cells enriched from blood (not recorded which). These receptors were obtained from a woman aged 18-29 years with acute COVID-19.

V usage is TRBV19 and J usage is TRBJ2-1, with a weak D call TRBD1 (6 bases). Trimming cost V 4 bases and J 10 bases, with 20 bases left between them. Germline assignment: CDR1 LNHDA and CDR2 SQIVND (reference sequence). The CDR3 has 15 residues. The CDR3 DNA sequence: TGTGCCAGTAGTAAGGGACACAATCAGGCAATCGAGCAGTTCTTC. This codes for CASSKGHNQAIEQFF.

The V call is TRBV28, the J call TRBJ2-2, with TRBD1 identical over 12 bases. The germline V gene has CDR1 MDHEN and CDR2 SYDVKM. The CDR3 covers 16 residues. Losses at the gene ends were 6 bases for V and 8 bases for J; bases not matched to a gene: 10. In DNA form, the CDR3 reads TGTGCCAGCAGAAGACCGGGACAGGGGGCGAGGGGGGAGCTGTTTTTT. Translating gives CASRRPGQGARGELFF.

A single count supports this clone. The chain is built from TRBV4-1 and TRBJ2-7, with D maybe TRBD2 (5 bases). Germline V CDR1 and CDR2: MGHRA, YSYEKL. V shed 5 bases and J shed 0 bases, with 11 bases lying between them. This CDR3 contains 14 residues. The CDR3 sequence: CASSIRLSSYEQYF. CDR3 nucleotides: TGCGCCAGCAGCATTCGACTAAGCTCCTACGAGCAGTACTTC.

The chain couples TRBV11-2 to TRBJ2-3; tentative D call: TRBD1 (5 bases). The CDR3 totals 15 residues. The V and J ends lost 1 base and 1 base respectively, with 9 bases between them. Germline CDR1 is SGHAT and CDR2 is FQNNGV. For the CDR3, the DNA is TGTGCCAGCAGCTTAGGTCGCAGGGGCACAGATACGCAGTATTTT. It encodes CASSLGRRGTDTQYF.

Concerning this clone itself: At the DNA level, this CDR3 is encoded by other sequences in the same sample as well. The gene calls are TRBV5-1 and TRBJ2-1; 7 bases fit TRBD2. The junction had 3 bases not matched to a gene; V was cut back by 0 bases and J by 0 bases. Per germline, CDR1 SGHRS and CDR2 YFSETQ. The CDR3 runs 16 residues. The CDR3 region is CASSLAGGGSYNEQFF. In DNA form, the CDR3 reads TGCGCCAGCAGCTTGGCTGGCGGGGGCTCCTACAATGAGCAGTTCTTC.

This chain connects TRBV19 to TRBJ2-1; 7 nucleotides line up with TRBD1. The germline CDR1 and CDR2 sequences are LNHDA and SQIVND (reference sequence). Losses at the gene ends were 9 bases for V and 15 bases for J; bases not matched to a gene: 23. The CDR3 runs 15 residues. The CDR3 nucleotides are TGTGCCAGCAACACCGGGACAGCCCATGGGACGGCGCGGTTCTTC. It yields the protein CASNTGTAHGTARFF.

This clone was seen a few times. This sequence joins TRBV5-1 and TRBJ2-7; D possibly corresponds to TRBD2 (6 bases). The CDR3 consists of 14 residues. The germline CDR1 and CDR2 sequences are SGHRS and YFSETQ. V was clipped by 6 bases and J by 4 bases, with 17 bases between them. CDR3 DNA sequence: TGCGCCAGCAAGTGGTCCCGGGAGACGTACGAGCAGTACTTC. Amino acid sequence: CASKWSRETYEQYF.

The chain couples TRBV27 to TRBJ2-4; 9 nucleotides agree with TRBD1. Germline CDR1 MNHEY, CDR2 SMNVEV (reference sequence). The J segment lost 6 bases and the V segment lost 6 bases, leaving 12 bases of the junction unmatched. The CDR3 totals 16 residues. The CDR3 here is CASSTVATGGRNIQYF. DNA for the CDR3: TGTGCCAGCAGCACGGTAGCGACAGGGGGGAGAAACATTCAGTACTTC.

This chain links TRBV5-1 with TRBJ2-2; maybe TRBD2 (5 bases). CDR1 is SGHRS, CDR2 YFSETQ, per germline. The CDR3 is 17 residues long. The germline V and J ends were trimmed by 0 bases and 4 bases, with 16 bases remaining between them. The CDR3 reads CASSLAGPDLLTGELFF. DNA of the CDR3: TGCGCCAGCAGCTTGGCCGGGCCGGACTTACTCACCGGGGAGCTGTTTTTT.

The chain employs TRBV6-5 and TRBJ2-7, with a weak D call TRBD1 (6 bases). This CDR3 is built from 14 residues. Germline lookup yields CDR1 MNHEY and CDR2 SVGAGI. V was shortened by 6 bases and J by 0 bases, with 12 bases between the two germline ends. CDR3 coding DNA: TGTGCCAGCAGCAACTCAGGGGTCTCCTACGAGCAGTACTTC. Translation: CASSNSGVSYEQYF.

This clone turned up a few times. V usage is TRBV28 and J usage is TRBJ2-5; 9 bases agree with TRBD1. Germline trimming cut 8 bases from V and 2 bases from J; bases unmatched to any gene: 9. Germline assignment: CDR1 MDHEN and CDR2 SYDVKM. The CDR3 runs 15 residues. CDR3 region: CASGLTGGGQETQYF. For the CDR3, the DNA is TGTGCCAGCGGCCTTACAGGGGGCGGTCAAGAGACCCAGTACTTC.

The chain links TRBV28 to TRBJ1-2; D possibly corresponds to TRBD1 (6 bases). This CDR3 region has 16 residues. Trimming left V 10 bases short and J 3 bases short, with 24 bases between. Germline CDR1 is MDHEN and CDR2 is SYDVKM. The CDR3 DNA reads TGTGCCATCGAGACCTCGGACAGACTCTGGCACTATGGCTACACCTTC. Encoded protein: CAIETSDRLWHYGYTF.

This chain uses TRBV27 with TRBJ2-3; 11 nucleotides agree with TRBD2. This CDR3 spans 16 amino acids. The junction had 6 bases not matched to a gene; V was cut back by 2 bases and J by 5 bases. Germline V CDR1 and CDR2: MNHEY, SMNVEV (reference sequence). The CDR3 region has the DNA TGTGCCAGCAGTTTAAGGGTAGCGGGAGGGGGAGATACGCAGTATTTT. Translation gives CASSLRVAGGGDTQYF.

The V gene is TRBV27, the J gene TRBJ1-3, with TRBD1 matching over 7 bases. This CDR3 is built from 14 residues. CDR1 and CDR2 (germline): MNHEY, SMNVEV (reference sequence). V lost 2 bases, J lost 3 bases, and 1 base stayed unmatched. CDR3 in amino acids: CASSLRGLGNTIYF. CDR3 bases: TGTGCCAGCAGTTTAAGGGGGCTTGGAAACACCATATATTTT.

The V call is TRBV18, the J call TRBJ2-6, with 9 bases matching TRBD1. Germline CDR1 is KGHSH and CDR2 is LQKENI. The CDR3 totals 20 residues. V dropped 2 bases and J dropped 3; count of bases not matched to a gene: 14. The DNA for the CDR3 is TGTGCCAGCTCACCATCCCCTAGGGGACAGGGATGGGGTGGGGCCAACGTCCTGACTTTC. It codes for CASSPSPRGQGWGGANVLTF.

This rearrangement joins TRBV9 to TRBJ2-1, with 11 bases aligning to TRBD2. This CDR3 region has 15 residues. The germline V gene encodes CDR1 SGDLS and CDR2 YYNGEE. V trimming: 3 bases; J trimming: 7 bases; junction bases outside the gene matches: 6. The CDR3 sequence: CASSGTSGRGNEQFF. CDR3 sequence (DNA): TGTGCCAGCAGCGGCACTAGCGGGAGAGGGAATGAGCAGTTCTTC.

The genes are TRBV5-1 and TRBJ2-1; 7 bases match TRBD2. Trimming removed 1 base from V and 4 bases from J; junction bases left unmatched: 5. The CDR3 is made up of 15 amino acids. Germline assignment: CDR1 SGHRS and CDR2 YFSETQ. The CDR3 loop is CASSLYPREYNEQFF. CDR3 sequence (DNA): TGCGCCAGCAGCTTGTATCCGCGGGAGTACAATGAGCAGTTCTTC.

The rearrangement links TRBV29-1 to TRBJ1-2; D is unclear. Germline assignment: CDR1 SQVTM and CDR2 ANQGSEA. V lost 1 base and J lost 5, with 20 bases in between. The CDR3 has 16 residues. The CDR3 coding sequence is TGCAGCGTTGAAGCCCTCCCGGGAGGAGGGAGTTATGGCTACACCTTC. It is translated as CSVEALPGGGSYGYTF.

J is TRBJ1-1 and V is TRBV7-8; TRBD1 matches at 7 bases. The V gene's germline CDR1 is SGHVS and CDR2 FQNEAQ. The trim removed 4 bases at V and 6 bases at J, leaving 17 bases unmatched. The CDR3 runs to 17 residues. CDR3 DNA: TGTGCCAGCAGCTGGGAAAGCCGGAGGGGGCGCTTGGCTGAAGCTTTCTTT. It yields the protein CASSWESRRGRLAEAFF.

This sequence joins TRBV7-3 and TRBJ2-7; 9 bases match TRBD1. V lost 4 bases and J lost 3; bases outside the gene matches: 1. In germline, CDR1 is SGHTA, CDR2 FQGTGA. The CDR3 sequence is 13 residues long. Here the CDR3 DNA reads TGTGCCAGCAGCTGGGGACAGGGCTACGAGCAGTACTTC. It is translated as CASSWGQGYEQYF.

The rearrangement joins TRBV19 to TRBJ2-7; TRBD1 aligns across 7 bases. V trimming: 4 bases; J trimming: 3 bases; junction bases outside the gene matches: 9. Germline V lookup: CDR1 LNHDA, CDR2 SQIVND (reference sequence). The CDR3 runs to 15 residues. In DNA form, the CDR3 reads TGTGCCAGTAGTAACGGCTCGCCAGGGGGCTACGAGCAGTACTTC. Translation: CASSNGSPGGYEQYF.

For this clone: The same CDR3 is also encoded by other DNA sequences in this sample. The rearrangement joins TRBV6-5 to TRBJ2-7; the D gene is possibly TRBD1 (5 bases). Germline CDR1 reads MNHEY; CDR2 reads SVGAGI. V lost 0 bases to trimming and J lost 1 base, with 7 bases between them. The CDR3 contains 14 residues. CDR3 sequence reads: CASSYSPGSYEQYF. The CDR3 region has the DNA TGTGCCAGCAGTTACTCGCCAGGGTCCTACGAGCAGTACTTC.

This clone is a singleton in its sample. The chain carries TRBV30 and TRBJ2-1; 11 bases are shared with TRBD2. The V and J ends lost 4 bases and 5 bases, in that order; junction bases with no gene match: 7. This CDR3 region has 15 residues. CDR1 and CDR2 from the germline V gene are GTSNPN and SVGIG (reference sequence). CDR3 region: CAWTKGLAEDNEQFF. The CDR3 DNA is TGTGCCTGGACTAAGGGACTAGCGGAAGACAATGAGCAGTTCTTC.

This clone came up once. The rearrangement joins TRBV5-1 to TRBJ1-1; 8 bases align to TRBD1. Germline values: CDR1 SGHRS, CDR2 YFSETQ. There are 13 residues in the CDR3. V lost 3 bases and J lost 5; bases outside the gene matches: 3. The CDR3: CASSWTGLTEAFF. CDR3 in DNA: TGCGCCAGCAGCTGGACAGGGCTTACTGAAGCTTTCTTT.

The CDR3 loop reads CASRPGQGLYEQYF. CDR3 nucleotide sequence: TGTGCCAGCAGGCCGGGACAGGGCTTGTATGAGCAGTACTTC. The chain recombines TRBV6-5 with TRBJ2-7, with 9 bases matching TRBD1. The CDR3 runs 14 residues. Germline V gives CDR1 MNHEY, CDR2 SVGAGI. V shed 6 bases and J 7 bases; nucleotides not matched to a gene: 10.

This chain connects TRBV6-5 to TRBJ2-7; TRBD2 is a possible D gene (5 bases). The CDR3 loop spans 15 amino acids. Per the germline V gene, CDR1 is MNHEY and CDR2 is SVGAGI. V shed 0 bases and J shed 0 bases, with 9 bases lying between them. DNA for the CDR3: TGTGCCAGCAGTTACTCCGCGGGTATCTCCTACGAGCAGTACTTC. Residues: CASSYSAGISYEQYF.

J is TRBJ1-6 and V is TRBV25-1; a weak D match, TRBD1 (6 bases). Germline CDR1 MGHDK, CDR2 SYGVNS. Trimming pared 9 bases from V and 7 bases from J, leaving 19 bases between. This CDR3 has 15 amino acids. The CDR3 bases are TGTGCCAGTACCGGGCCACAGGGTCTAAATTCACCCCTCCACTTT. Protein product: CASTGPQGLNSPLHF. Based on the CDR3 plus reference TRBV25-1 and TRBJ1-6, the full variable domain is EADIYQTPRYLVIGTGKKITLECSQTMGHDKMYWYQQDPGMELHLIHYSYGVNSTEKGDLSSESTVSRIRTEHFPLTLESARPSHTSQYLCASTGPQGLNSPLHFGNGTRLTVT.